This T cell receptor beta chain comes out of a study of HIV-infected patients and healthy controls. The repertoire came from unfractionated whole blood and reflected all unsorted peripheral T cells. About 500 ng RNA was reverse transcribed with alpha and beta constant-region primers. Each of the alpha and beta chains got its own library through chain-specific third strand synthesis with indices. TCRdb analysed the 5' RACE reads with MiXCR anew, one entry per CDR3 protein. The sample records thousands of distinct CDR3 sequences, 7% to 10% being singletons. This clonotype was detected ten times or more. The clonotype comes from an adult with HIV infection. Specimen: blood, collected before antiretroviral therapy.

CDR3: CASSEYFPPGETYEQYF. Written as DNA, the CDR3 is TGTGCCAGCAGTGAATATTTCCCTCCGGGGGAAACCTACGAGCAGTACTTC. The chain carries TRBV25-1 and TRBJ2-7; tentatively, D is TRBD2 (6 bases). V gave up 0 bases and J gave up 2 bases, with 17 bases separating them. CDR3 length: 17 amino acids. Germline CDR1 MGHDK, CDR2 SYGVNS.